One sample yielded the 20 T cell receptor beta chains listed below, sequenced in a study of cytomegalovirus exposure and HLA in healthy donors. Using immunoSEQ multiplex PCR, the repertoire was profiled, and TCRdb retains in-frame clones only, with some absent. The data contain 100,000 to 150,000 clones, 90% to 95% of them seen just once; the ten biggest clones take up 1% to 1.5%. The sample taken for sequencing was PBMCs. The receptors were gathered from a woman aged 18-29 years in good health and CMV-seronegative.

The chain is built from TRBV11-2 and TRBJ2-7; no clear D. Trimming removed 3 bases at V and 0 bases at J, with 9 bases between. Germline V gene sequence: CDR1 SGHAT, CDR2 FQNNGV. The CDR3 extends over 14 amino acids. The CDR3 DNA is TGTGCCAGCAGCTTGTTAACAGACTCCTACGAGCAGTACTTC. Its translation: CASSLLTDSYEQYF.

The V and J genes are TRBV28 and TRBJ2-2, with TRBD2 matching over 12 bases. This CDR3 is 16 amino acids long. Germline CDR1 and CDR2: MDHEN and SYDVKM. V trimming: 7 bases; J trimming: 7 bases; junction bases outside the gene matches: 10. The CDR3 DNA is TGTGCCAGCACCTTCCTTCTAGCGGGGGGGCTCGGGGAGCTGTTTTTT. Translating it yields CASTFLLAGGLGELFF.

This clone came up once. The CDR3 nucleotides are TGTGCCAGTAGCCTATACCCTCATAATGAGCAGTTCTTC. Protein product: CASSLYPHNEQFF. The chain couples TRBV19 to TRBJ2-1; no clear D. The CDR3 spans 13 residues. Trimming left V 6 bases short and J 7 bases short, with 13 bases between. Germline CDR1 LNHDA, CDR2 SQIVND (reference sequence).

This clone is a singleton in its sample. This chain uses TRBV9 with TRBJ2-2; TRBD2 matches 9 bases. The CDR3 spans 18 residues. J gave up 3 bases and V 4 bases, and 13 bases lay outside the gene matches. CDR1 is SGDLS, CDR2 YYNGEE, per germline. In nucleotides, the CDR3 is TGTGCCAGCAGCCCGCGATCGCTGACTAGCGGATACACCGGGGAGCTGTTTTTT. Its protein product is CASSPRSLTSGYTGELFF.

CDR3: CASSTSGSSYEQYF. The CDR3 coding sequence is TGTGCCAGCAGCACTAGCGGAAGCTCCTACGAGCAGTACTTC. The chain employs TRBV7-9 and TRBJ2-7, with TRBD2 matching 8 bases. Trimming at V came to 5 bases and at J to 0 bases, leaving 3 bases not matched to a gene. The length of the CDR3 is 14 residues. Germline-derived CDR1 and CDR2 are SEHNR and FQNEAQ (reference sequence).

The genes are TRBV19 and TRBJ2-1; weak D call: TRBD1 (5 bases). V gave up 5 bases and J gave up 6 bases, with 17 bases separating them. The CDR3 has 15 amino acids. Germline V gene sequence: CDR1 LNHDA, CDR2 SQIVND (reference sequence). CDR3 DNA sequence: TGTGCCAGTAGTGTCGAGGAACAGGTTACCAATGAGCAGTTCTTC. Amino acids: CASSVEEQVTNEQFF.

The V and J genes are TRBV6-5 and TRBJ1-2; 7 bases align to TRBD1. The CDR3 length is 14 residues. Germline CDR1 and CDR2: MNHEY and SVGAGI. The V and J ends lost 5 bases and 8 bases, in that order; junction bases with no gene match: 11. CDR3 protein: CASSTGQDLRGYTF. CDR3 sequence (DNA): TGTGCCAGCAGTACTGGACAGGACCTTAGAGGCTACACCTTC.

The rearrangement links TRBV30 to TRBJ1-5; 7 nucleotides line up with TRBD1. Unmatched junction bases numbered 6, after V lost 1 base and J lost 6 bases. The CDR3 is 14 residues long. In germline, CDR1 is GTSNPN, CDR2 SVGIG (reference sequence). The CDR3 loop reads CAWSGDSFRQPQHF. Written as DNA, the CDR3 is TGTGCCTGGAGTGGGGACAGCTTCCGTCAGCCCCAGCATTTT.

The chain combines TRBV6-5 with TRBJ1-2; 9 nucleotides line up with TRBD1. Losses at the gene ends were 0 bases for V and 8 bases for J; bases not matched to a gene: 7. The germline gives CDR1 MNHEY, CDR2 SVGAGI. The CDR3 is made up of 15 amino acids. CDR3 DNA sequence: TGTGCCAGCAGTTACTCACCGGGGACAGGGTCCGGCTACACCTTC. It codes for CASSYSPGTGSGYTF.

V gene TRBV6-1 combines with J gene TRBJ1-5; D is ambiguous. Germline CDR1 reads MNHNS; CDR2 reads SASEGT. The CDR3 contains 14 residues. Between the trimmed V and J ends, which lost 5 bases and 4 bases, there was a span of 12 bases. The DNA for the CDR3 is TGTGCCAGCAGTCCCCGAGACATTAATCAGCCCCAGCATTTT. Translating it yields CASSPRDINQPQHF.

The chain joins TRBV12-2 to TRBJ1-5; TRBD1 is the table's D call and was not checked against the DNA. TRBV12-2 is classified as a pseudogene. The CDR3 covers 16 residues. CDR3 coding DNA: TGTGCAAGTCGCTTAAGTGTGGGACAGGGGGATCAGCCCCAGCATTTT. It codes for CASRLSVGQGDQPQHF.

The V call is TRBV19, the J call TRBJ1-2, with TRBD1 matching 7 bases. Germline V CDR1 and CDR2: LNHDA, SQIVND (reference sequence). The CDR3 has 14 amino acids. V was clipped by 1 base and J by 3 bases; unmatched bases: 2. The DNA for the CDR3 is TGTGCCAGTAGTATAGCTGGGACAGACTATGGCTACACCTTC. Protein product: CASSIAGTDYGYTF.

The J gene is TRBJ1-5, the V gene TRBV27; no clear D gene. This CDR3 is 13 amino acids long. Germline assignment: CDR1 MNHEY and CDR2 SMNVEV (reference sequence). The ends were cut back, 8 bases at V and 10 bases at J, with 18 bases in the middle. The CDR3 DNA is TGTGCCAGCCGGGTAGATGTAAATCGTCCCCAGCATTTT. Protein product: CASRVDVNRPQHF.

This clone appeared a few times. This rearrangement joins TRBV2 to TRBJ1-5; 7 bases align to TRBD1. CDR1 is SNHLY and CDR2 is FYNNEI in the germline V gene. This CDR3 has 14 amino acids. Unmatched junction bases numbered 7, after V lost 4 bases and J lost 7 bases. CDR3 in amino acids: CASSATGKQQPQHF. The CDR3 DNA reads as TGTGCCAGCAGTGCGACAGGGAAGCAGCAGCCCCAGCATTTT. The full variable domain, in which reference TRBV2 and TRBJ1-5 provide the parts outside the CDR3, is EPEVTQTPSHQVTQMGQEVILRCVPISNHLYFYWYRQILGQKVEFLVSFYNNEISEKSEIFDDQFSVERPDGSNFTLKIRSTKLEDSAMYFCASSATGKQQPQHFGDGTRLSIL.

This clone was detected only once. The chain has TRBV30 and TRBJ1-6, with 8 nucleotides matching TRBD1. This CDR3 region has 16 residues. The V gene's germline CDR1 is GTSNPN and CDR2 SVGIG (reference sequence). V lost 0 bases, J lost 9 bases, and 10 bases stayed unmatched. CDR3 DNA sequence: TGTGCCTGGAGTGTATTCGGTGCGACAGGGGTTTCACCCCTCCACTTT. It specifies CAWSVFGATGVSPLHF. The complete variable domain, with remaining parts taken from reference TRBV30 and TRBJ1-6, reads SQTIHQWPATLVQPVGSPLSLECTVEGTSNPNLYWYRQAAGRGLQLLFYSVGIGQISSEVPQNLSASRPQDRQFILSSKKLLLSDSGFYLCAWSVFGATGVSPLHFGNGTRLTVT.

This clone was recorded only once. This sequence joins TRBV27 and TRBJ2-2; D is possibly TRBD2 (5 bases). With 8 bases removed from V and 3 bases from J, the gap between germline ends came to 13 bases. From germline, CDR1 is MNHEY and CDR2 SMNVEV (reference sequence). The CDR3 extends over 14 amino acids. CDR3 DNA sequence: TGTGCCAGCGCGCGGGCCGTACACACCGGGGAGCTGTTTTTT. Its protein is CASARAVHTGELFF.

This chain connects TRBV25-1 to TRBJ2-2; D possibly corresponds to TRBD2 (5 bases). This CDR3 comprises 14 residues. With 0 bases removed from V and 4 bases from J, the gap between germline ends came to 6 bases. Germline loops: CDR1 MGHDK, CDR2 SYGVNS. The CDR3 nucleotides read TGTGCCAGCAGTGAATATGGAGGCACCGGGGAGCTGTTTTTT. Protein: CASSEYGGTGELFF.

This chain links TRBV6-1 with TRBJ1-3; 8 bases match TRBD1. V shed 6 bases, J shed 0 bases, and the junction held 4 bases outside the gene matches. CDR1 and CDR2 from the germline V gene are MNHNS and SASEGT. The CDR3 consists of 15 residues. The CDR3 spells CASRRGQDSGNTIYF. In DNA, the CDR3 is TGTGCCAGCAGACGGGGACAGGACTCTGGAAACACCATATATTTT.

This clone showed up just once. The rearrangement joins TRBV4-1 to TRBJ1-1; TRBD1 matches 7 bases. Unmatched junction bases numbered 4, after V lost 0 bases and J lost 0 bases. Germline values: CDR1 MGHRA, CDR2 YSYEKL. The CDR3 covers 16 residues. The CDR3 DNA follows: TGCGCCAGCAGCCAAGATGCAGGGGGAATGAACACTGAAGCTTTCTTT. It specifies CASSQDAGGMNTEAFF.

The V and J genes are TRBV9 and TRBJ2-3; D is possibly TRBD2 (5 bases). Between the trimmed V and J ends, which lost 2 bases and 2 bases, there was a span of 6 bases. CDR1 and CDR2 from the germline V gene are SGDLS and YYNGEE. There are 13 residues in the CDR3. Written as DNA, the CDR3 is TGTGCCAGCAGCGTCGGGGACACAGATACGCAGTATTTT. Its protein product is CASSVGDTDTQYF.